A single sample is the source of the 20 T cell receptor beta chains below, sequenced in a study of shared clonotypes between healthy human individuals. TCRdb's table, derived via immunoSEQ multiplex PCR, lists solely in-frame clones and lacks some. Among approximately 2,300,000 clones listed, under 95% were seen once. The sample consisted of naive CD4+ T cells from PBMCs. As to subset: CD45RA+ positively selected. The source of these receptors is a man younger than 30 in good health. Some clones in this sample may be carry-over from other donors' samples.

The CDR3 is CASSRGPAREKLFF. The DNA of the CDR3 is TGTGCCAGCAGTCGCGGGCCCGCCCGCGAAAAACTGTTTTTT. V usage is TRBV27 and J usage is TRBJ1-4; no definite D call. Trimming removed 5 bases from V and 8 bases from J, with 15 bases in between. CDR1 and CDR2 (germline): MNHEY, SMNVEV (reference sequence). The CDR3 has 14 amino acids.

On this clone: One end of the junction fails to match germline, which may point to a read error. The same CDR3 can be traced to other DNA sequences in this sample. J is TRBJ2-7 and V is TRBV6-5; 9 nucleotides line up with TRBD2. CDR3 length equals 15 residues. Germline V gives CDR1 MNHEY, CDR2 SVGAGI. CDR3 in amino acids: CASSPAGGQAYEQYF. The CDR3 region has the DNA TGCGCCAGCAGTCCCGCGGGAGGGCAGGCCTACGAGCAGTACTTC.

This rearrangement joins TRBV10-3 to TRBJ2-1; 10 bases match TRBD2. The CDR3 consists of 13 residues. Losses at the gene ends were 10 bases for V and 7 bases for J; bases not matched to a gene: 7. The germline V gene has CDR1 ENHRY and CDR2 SYGVKD. CDR3 DNA: TGTGCCACCCAAGCGGGAGGGCCGAATGAGCAGTTCTTC. This codes for CATQAGGPNEQFF.

CDR3 DNA sequence: TGTGCCAGCAGTTTAGCTCCCGGCGGAGGCCGCTACGAGCAGTACTTC. It translates to CASSLAPGGGRYEQYF. The V call is TRBV28, the J call TRBJ2-7; the D gene is possibly TRBD2 (5 bases). Per germline, CDR1 MDHEN and CDR2 SYDVKM. Trimming took off 2 bases at V and 3 bases at J, with 17 bases between the two ends. The CDR3 runs to 16 residues.

J is TRBJ2-7 and V is TRBV28; no definite D call. V lost 3 bases, J lost 3 bases, and 15 bases lay in between. The CDR3 has 15 residues. Germline V gene data show CDR1 as MDHEN and CDR2 as SYDVKM. The CDR3, as DNA: TGTGCCAGCAGTTTGACTCCCGCCATGGGCTACGAGCAGTACTTC. Translating gives CASSLTPAMGYEQYF.

This clone was recorded once. Lacking the conserved final phenylalanine or tryptophan, this CDR3 likely reflects a read error. The rearrangement uses TRBV5-1 and TRBJ2-7; D could derive from TRBD1 or TRBD2 (5 bases each). Germline V CDR1 and CDR2: SGHRS, YFSETQ. The CDR3 spans 14 residues. Trimming took off 3 bases at V and 1 base at J, with 11 bases between the two ends. The DNA of the CDR3 is TGCGCCAGCAGCTCGCTTGGGACGTCCTACGAGCAGTACCTC. Its protein is CASSSLGTSYEQYL.

The CDR3 DNA reads as TGTGCCAGCAGCTTGTCCGGGACAGACATTCGGTGGAGTGAAAAACTGTTTTTT. Translating it yields CASSLSGTDIRWSEKLFF. V gene TRBV5-8 combines with J gene TRBJ1-4; 7 bases fit TRBD1. This CDR3 is built from 18 residues. J gave up 7 bases and V 1 base, and 16 bases lay outside the gene matches. CDR1 and CDR2 from the germline V gene are SGHTS and YDEGEE.

This chain links TRBV5-1 with TRBJ2-2, with a tentative D call TRBD1 (6 bases). V gave up 4 bases and J gave up 7 bases, with 14 bases separating them. Germline CDR1 reads SGHRS; CDR2 reads YFSETQ. The CDR3 covers 14 residues. CDR3 bases: TGCGCCAGCAGCCGAGACGAGACAGGCGGGGAGCTGTTTTTT. It specifies CASSRDETGGELFF.

V usage is TRBV7-9 and J usage is TRBJ2-5; 11 bases are shared with TRBD2. The germline CDR1 and CDR2 sequences are SEHNR and FQNEAQ (reference sequence). This CDR3 comprises 17 residues. V lost 1 base, J lost 1 base, and 5 bases stayed unmatched. CDR3 residues: CASSLGGTSGIQETQYF. CDR3 coding DNA: TGTGCCAGCAGCTTAGGTGGGACTAGCGGAATCCAAGAGACCCAGTACTTC.

V gene TRBV7-6 combines with J gene TRBJ1-3; no clear D gene. The CDR3 runs to 15 residues. Germline V lookup: CDR1 SGHVS, CDR2 FNYEAQ. Trimming stripped 5 bases from V and 2 bases from J, with 13 bases between. CDR3 sequence (DNA): TGTGCCAGCAGCGGAACGCAGGTGGCTGGAAACACCATATATTTT. This codes for CASSGTQVAGNTIYF.

This rearrangement joins TRBV7-9 to TRBJ2-3, with D unresolved. The CDR3 runs to 13 residues. Between the trimmed V and J ends, which lost 4 bases and 5 bases, there was a span of 10 bases. The germline gives CDR1 SEHNR, CDR2 FQNEAQ (reference sequence). The CDR3 loop reads CASSSIIEDTQYF. The CDR3, as DNA: TGTGCCAGCAGCTCAATAATCGAAGATACGCAGTATTTT.

The gene calls are TRBV28 and TRBJ1-2, with D perhaps TRBD1 (5 bases). This CDR3 spans 13 amino acids. Trimming cost V 7 bases and J 4 bases, with 13 bases left between them. Germline V CDR1 and CDR2: MDHEN, SYDVKM. The CDR3 loop is CASTRGGTYGYTF. CDR3 nucleotides: TGTGCCAGCACCCGGGGCGGAACCTATGGCTACACCTTC.

This chain links TRBV28 with TRBJ1-2; D is possibly TRBD1 (6 bases). Deletions cut 2 bases from V and 8 bases from J, with 12 bases between. Germline values: CDR1 MDHEN, CDR2 SYDVKM. This CDR3 has 13 amino acids. Written as DNA, the CDR3 is TGTGCCAGCAGTTTAGCTTGGGGGCAAGGCTACACCTTC. Translation: CASSLAWGQGYTF.

This clone was counted a single time. The CDR3 DNA reads TGTGCCAGCAGCTTAGGAGTCGGGGACCCGTGGAATGAGCAGTTCTTC. This gives the protein CASSLGVGDPWNEQFF. The V and J genes are TRBV11-2 and TRBJ2-1; D is possibly TRBD1 or TRBD2 (5 bases each). The germline CDR1 and CDR2 sequences are SGHAT and FQNNGV. V was pared by 1 base and J by 7 bases, with 17 bases between. The CDR3 runs to 16 residues.

Regarding this clone: This sample also contains other DNA sequences that code for the same CDR3. J is TRBJ1-2 and V is TRBV28; TRBD1 aligns across 10 bases. Germline-derived CDR1 and CDR2 are MDHEN and SYDVKM. The CDR3 is made up of 14 amino acids. The V gene end was trimmed by 6 bases and the J gene end by 3 bases; junction bases not matched to a gene: 4. CDR3 nucleotide sequence: TGTGCCAGCAGCTCTGGACAGGGGGACTATGGCTACACCTTC. This sequence encodes CASSSGQGDYGYTF.

V is TRBV7-3 and J is TRBJ2-5, with D perhaps given as TRBD1 or TRBD2 (7 bases each). Per germline, CDR1 SGHTA and CDR2 FQGTGA. With 4 bases removed from V and 5 bases from J, the gap between germline ends came to 17 bases. The CDR3 has 15 amino acids. The CDR3 DNA follows: TGTGCCAGCAGCTCGGGACTAAGCAGGGGGGAGACCCAGTACTTC. This encodes CASSSGLSRGETQYF.

The V call is TRBV5-1, the J call TRBJ2-2; D might be TRBD1 (5 bases). Looked up from germline, CDR1 is SGHRS and CDR2 is YFSETQ. V gave up 5 bases and J gave up 2 bases, with 16 bases separating them. This CDR3 spans 16 amino acids. CDR3 bases: TGCGCCAGCAGATGGACCCGGTGGGGCAACACCGGGGAGCTGTTTTTT. It specifies CASRWTRWGNTGELFF.

The CDR3 protein is CASSRSGLGAFF. DNA of the CDR3: TGTGCCAGCAGCCGGTCAGGTTTAGGAGCTTTCTTT. The rearrangement uses TRBV7-2 and TRBJ1-1, with unresolved D. Germline V gene lookup returns CDR1 SGHTA and CDR2 FQGNSA. Trimming took off 5 bases at V and 10 bases at J, with 14 bases between the two ends. This CDR3 spans 12 amino acids.

The chain has TRBV4-2 and TRBJ2-7; D gene ambiguous. CDR3 size: 15 residues. The germline V gene has CDR1 LGHNA and CDR2 YNFKEQ. The V end lost 0 bases, the J end lost 2 bases, and 11 bases lay between the germline ends. The CDR3 region has the DNA TGTGCCAGCAGCCAAGACTTTTCGCTGACCTACGAGCAGTACTTC. It translates to CASSQDFSLTYEQYF.

CDR3 loop: CASSEDRDDYEQYF. The CDR3 nucleotides read TGTGCCAGCAGTGAGGACCGGGACGACTACGAGCAGTACTTC. The chain is built from TRBV2 and TRBJ2-7, with D perhaps matching TRBD1 or TRBD2 (5 bases each). This CDR3 comprises 14 residues. V was cut by 3 bases and J by 3 bases, with 12 bases left in between. The germline CDR1 and CDR2 sequences are SNHLY and FYNNEI.